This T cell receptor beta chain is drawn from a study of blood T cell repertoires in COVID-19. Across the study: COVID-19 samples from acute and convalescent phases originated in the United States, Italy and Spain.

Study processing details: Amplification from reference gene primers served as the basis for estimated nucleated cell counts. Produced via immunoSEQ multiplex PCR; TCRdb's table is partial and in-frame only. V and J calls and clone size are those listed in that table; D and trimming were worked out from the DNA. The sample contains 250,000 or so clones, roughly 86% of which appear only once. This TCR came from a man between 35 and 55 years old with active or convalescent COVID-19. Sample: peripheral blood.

The CDR3 spells CASSSGQVMNTEAFF. CDR3 sequence (DNA): TGCGCCAGCAGCTCAGGACAGGTCATGAACACTGAAGCTTTCTTT. This chain uses TRBV5-1 with TRBJ1-1; 7 nucleotides line up with TRBD1. This CDR3 is 15 amino acids long. Unmatched junction bases numbered 5, after V lost 3 bases and J lost 0 bases. Germline CDR1 is SGHRS and CDR2 is YFSETQ.